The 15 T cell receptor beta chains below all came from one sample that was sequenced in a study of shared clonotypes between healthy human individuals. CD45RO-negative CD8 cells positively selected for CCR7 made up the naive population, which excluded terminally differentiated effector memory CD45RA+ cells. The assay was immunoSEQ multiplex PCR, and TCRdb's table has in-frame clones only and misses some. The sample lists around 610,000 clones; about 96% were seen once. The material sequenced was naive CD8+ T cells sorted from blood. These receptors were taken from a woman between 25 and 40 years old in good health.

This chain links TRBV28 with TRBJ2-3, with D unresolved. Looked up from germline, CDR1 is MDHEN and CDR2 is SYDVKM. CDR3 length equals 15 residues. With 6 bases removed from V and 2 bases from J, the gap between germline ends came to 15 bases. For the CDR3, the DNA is TGTGCCAGCAGGGATGGGCCACTTTTCACAGATACGCAGTATTTT. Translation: CASRDGPLFTDTQYF.

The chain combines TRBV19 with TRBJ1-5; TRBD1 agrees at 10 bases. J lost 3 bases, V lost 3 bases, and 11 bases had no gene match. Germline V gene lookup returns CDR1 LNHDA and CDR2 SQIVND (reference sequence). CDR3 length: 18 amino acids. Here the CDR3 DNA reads TGTGCCAGTAGTATGAGAGGGCTCGGGACAGGGGACAATCAGCCCCAGCATTTT. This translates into CASSMRGLGTGDNQPQHF.

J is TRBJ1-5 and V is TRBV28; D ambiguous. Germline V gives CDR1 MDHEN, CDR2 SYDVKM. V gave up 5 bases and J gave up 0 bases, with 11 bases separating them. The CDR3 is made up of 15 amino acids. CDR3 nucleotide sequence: TGTGCCAGCAGTCTCCGAGTCCTTAGCAATCAGCCCCAGCATTTT. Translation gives CASSLRVLSNQPQHF. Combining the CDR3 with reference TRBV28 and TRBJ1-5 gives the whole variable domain DVKVTQSSRYLVKRTGEKVFLECVQDMDHENMFWYRQDPGLGLRLIYFSYDVKMKEKGDIPEGYSVSREKKERFSLILESASTNQTSMYLCASSLRVLSNQPQHFGDGTRLSIL.

In DNA form, the CDR3 reads TGTGCCAGCAATGTTTGGCGGGAGAGCACCGGGGAGCTGTTTTTT. It codes for CASNVWRESTGELFF. The J gene is TRBJ2-2, the V gene TRBV28, with 7 positions matching TRBD2. Trimming removed 7 bases from V and 4 bases from J; junction bases left unmatched: 9. Germline CDR1 is MDHEN and CDR2 is SYDVKM. The CDR3 is 15 amino acids. Drawing the rest from reference TRBV28 and TRBJ2-2, the complete variable domain is DVKVTQSSRYLVKRTGEKVFLECVQDMDHENMFWYRQDPGLGLRLIYFSYDVKMKEKGDIPEGYSVSREKKERFSLILESASTNQTSMYLCASNVWRESTGELFFGEGSRLTVL.

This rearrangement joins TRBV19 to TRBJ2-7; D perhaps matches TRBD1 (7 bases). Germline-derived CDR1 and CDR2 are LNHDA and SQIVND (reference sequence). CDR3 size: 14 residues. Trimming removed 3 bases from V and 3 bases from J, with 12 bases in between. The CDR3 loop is CASSMRQGGYEQYF. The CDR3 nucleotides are TGTGCCAGTAGTATGCGACAGGGAGGCTACGAGCAGTACTTC.

The CDR3 DNA reads as TGTGCCAGCAGTTTAGAGGGAGGTCTTTCCTACGAGCAGTACTTC. This encodes CASSLEGGLSYEQYF. The V gene is TRBV27, the J gene TRBJ2-7; D is possibly TRBD2 (6 bases). The germline V gene has CDR1 MNHEY and CDR2 SMNVEV (reference sequence). Trimming stripped 2 bases from V and 1 base from J, with 12 bases between. The CDR3 runs 15 residues.

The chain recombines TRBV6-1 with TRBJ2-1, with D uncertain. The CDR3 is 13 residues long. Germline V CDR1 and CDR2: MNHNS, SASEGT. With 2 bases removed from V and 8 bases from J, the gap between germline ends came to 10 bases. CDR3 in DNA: TGTGCCAGCAGTGAATCGCACTTGGATGAGCAGTTCTTC. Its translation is CASSESHLDEQFF.

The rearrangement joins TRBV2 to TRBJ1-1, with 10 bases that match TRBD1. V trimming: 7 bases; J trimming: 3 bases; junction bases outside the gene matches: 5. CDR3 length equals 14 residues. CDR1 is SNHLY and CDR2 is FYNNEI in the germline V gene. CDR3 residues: CASTGTGEHTEAFF. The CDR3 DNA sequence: TGTGCCAGCACCGGGACAGGGGAACACACTGAAGCTTTCTTT.

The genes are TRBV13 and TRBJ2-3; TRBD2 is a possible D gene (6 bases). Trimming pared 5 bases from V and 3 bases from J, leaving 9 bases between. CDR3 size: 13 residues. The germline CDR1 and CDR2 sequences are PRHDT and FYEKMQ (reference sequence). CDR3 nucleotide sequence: TGTGCCAGCAGCGGTAGCGGAACAGATACGCAGTATTTT. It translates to CASSGSGTDTQYF.

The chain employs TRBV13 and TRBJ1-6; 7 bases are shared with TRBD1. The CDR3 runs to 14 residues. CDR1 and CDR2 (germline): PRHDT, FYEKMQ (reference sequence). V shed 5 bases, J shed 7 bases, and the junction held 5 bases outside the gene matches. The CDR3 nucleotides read TGTGCCAGCAGCCCGGGGGACAGCAATTCACCCCTCCACTTT. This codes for CASSPGDSNSPLHF.

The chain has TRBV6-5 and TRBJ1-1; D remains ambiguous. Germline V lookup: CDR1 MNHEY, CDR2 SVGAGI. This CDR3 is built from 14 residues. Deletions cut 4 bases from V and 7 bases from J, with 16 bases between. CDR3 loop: CASSFREGPLEAFF. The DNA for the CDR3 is TGTGCCAGCAGTTTCCGTGAGGGCCCTCTTGAAGCTTTCTTT.

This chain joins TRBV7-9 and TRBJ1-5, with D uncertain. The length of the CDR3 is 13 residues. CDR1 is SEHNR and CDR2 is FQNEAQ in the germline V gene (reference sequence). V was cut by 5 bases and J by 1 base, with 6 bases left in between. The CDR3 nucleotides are TGTGCCAGCAGCCCCCACAGCAATCAGCCCCAGCATTTT. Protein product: CASSPHSNQPQHF.

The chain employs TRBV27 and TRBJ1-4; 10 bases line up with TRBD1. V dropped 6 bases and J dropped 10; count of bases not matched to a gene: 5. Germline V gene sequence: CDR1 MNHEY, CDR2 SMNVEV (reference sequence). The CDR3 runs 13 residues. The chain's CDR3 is CASSPTGGGKLFF. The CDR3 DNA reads TGTGCCAGCAGCCCGACAGGGGGCGGAAAACTGTTTTTT.

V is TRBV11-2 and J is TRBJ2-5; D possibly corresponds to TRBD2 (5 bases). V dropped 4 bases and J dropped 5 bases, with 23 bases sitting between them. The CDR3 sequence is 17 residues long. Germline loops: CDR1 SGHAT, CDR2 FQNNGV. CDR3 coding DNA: TGTGCCAGCAGCTCTGCCCCCGGGAAGGAAGGGCTTGAGACCCAGTACTTC. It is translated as CASSSAPGKEGLETQYF.

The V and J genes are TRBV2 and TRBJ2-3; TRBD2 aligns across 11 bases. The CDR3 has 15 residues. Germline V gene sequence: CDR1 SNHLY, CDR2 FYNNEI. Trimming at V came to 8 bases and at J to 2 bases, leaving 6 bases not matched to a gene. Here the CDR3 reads CASEGTSGHTDTQYF. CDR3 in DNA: TGTGCCAGCGAAGGGACTAGCGGACACACAGATACGCAGTATTTT.